This T cell receptor beta chain comes out of a study of T cell responses to AZD1222 COVID-19 vaccine (TCRdb year 2021). For the study in its entirety: TCR sequencing was performed for 230 to 250 trial participants, of whom some 200 were given two doses of AZD1222 and around 25 were given two doses of MenACWY control vaccine. Enrollment into the trials was organized by age into subgroups of 18-55, 56-69 and 70-plus years, and those subgroups contained roughly 140, 27 and 60 TCR-sequenced participants, respectively. Broad study findings and their caveats: A significant rise in spike-specific TCR breadth and depth was observed after two AZD1222 doses relative to day 0 and relative to MenACWY recipients. Conclusions about previously exposed vaccinees are limited, since just five to seven AZD1222 recipients were seropositive for SARS-CoV-2 at baseline. Participants were mostly white British, with more females than males. The authors suggested clonal diversity may have been underestimated. Epitopes outside the regions mutated in the B.1.351 and B.1.1.7 variants were reportedly recognized by nearly half of the unique spike-specific TCRs. In the small 56-69-year group, the increase in depth fell short of significance, most likely because of low power. Because no samples from the day 14 peak response were available, repertoires could be characterized only after the peak T cell response. CD4 TCRs associated with the vaccine covered the entire spike protein, and the dominant responses were in regions 160-218 and 743-854.

As regards this clone: Which antigen it targets is not known. Base qualities are not at hand, and no much larger clone is one base apart.

Read against the paper, the sample's time point label means: about 28 days (+/-7) after the second vaccine dose. The label giving this sample's treatment or condition can be read as: meningococcal conjugate vaccine given as trial control. Samples from vaccinated people were obtained from the UK trials COV001 and COV002, which included a single-blind randomized controlled phase 2/3 trial of AZD1222 (ChAdOx1 nCoV-19) in healthy adults. For TCRbeta chain sequencing, PBMC samples were collected from trial participants at day 0 and at day 28 after the second dose. The CDR3 regions of human TCRbeta chains were analyzed by immunosequencing. The original methods were these. Repertoire TCRs were checked for matches against a reference library of SARS-CoV-2-specific TCRs that had been generated using the MIRA antigen-specificity platform. Breadth was defined as the fraction of unique TCRs that were SARS-CoV-2-associated. Depth was defined as the fraction of total T cells that were SARS-CoV-2-associated. Each spike-specific TCR was assigned to its reactive spike region and to a CD4 or CD8 class using the MIRA data. Log10-transformed breadth and depth values were compared by one-way ANOVA with Sidak's multiple comparisons tests. TCRdb retrieved this table from immuneACCESS and kept in-frame rearrangements only. Not all clones are present; in checked studies, unresolved V genes account for under half, and no reason is known for the remainder. That table gives V, J and clone size, and the DNA gave D and trimming. The sample records some 170,000 clones, approximately 92% of which are singletons. Of the sample, around 0.98% falls within the top ten clones.

Reading the germline V gene gives CDR1 SGHRS and CDR2 YFSETQ. Here V drops 0 bases and J drops 1 base, and the junction holds 9 bases not matched to any gene. Taken from cysteine to phenylalanine, the CDR3 has 17 residues. Only the CDR3 portion is preserved as DNA: 51 bases, with reading frame beginning at the first base. The sequence was obtained from an adult who received the MenACWY meningococcal vaccine as a control. The chain is assembled from TRBV5-1 and TRBJ1-2; 7 central bases correspond to TRBD1. Source: peripheral blood, taken 28 days after the second dose of the MenACWY control vaccine. The CDR3 protein sequence reads: CASSLGNSDRSNYGYTF. The nucleotide sequence is TGCGCCAGCAGCTTGGGGAATTCGGACAGGAGTAACTATGGCTACACCTTC.